Listed here are 27 T cell receptor beta chains from one sample, sequenced in a study of blood T cell repertoires in COVID-19. TCRdb keeps only in-frame clones here, not all; method: immunoSEQ multiplex PCR. The sample carries tens of thousands of clones, 80% to 85% recorded once. The sample comprised peripheral blood. These TCRs come from a man older than 75 with acute or convalescent COVID-19.

The chain carries TRBV27 and TRBJ2-5; D is undetermined. Trimming cost V 6 bases and J 7 bases, with 15 bases left between them. The germline gives CDR1 MNHEY, CDR2 SMNVEV (reference sequence). The CDR3 is 13 amino acids. The CDR3 DNA is TGTGCCAGCAGGGGCCAGGCCCCTGGGACCCAGTACTTC. This gives the protein CASRGQAPGTQYF.

The chain joins TRBV30 to TRBJ1-1; TRBD1 matches 7 bases. Germline V gene data show CDR1 as GTSNPN and CDR2 as SVGIG (reference sequence). With 0 bases clipped from V and 5 bases from J, the junction kept 3 bases outside the gene matches. This CDR3 comprises 13 residues. CDR3 protein: CAWSVQGLTEAFF. Written as DNA, the CDR3 is TGTGCCTGGAGTGTACAGGGGCTGACTGAAGCTTTCTTT.

The chain couples TRBV7-9 to TRBJ2-1, with D possibly being TRBD2 (6 bases). Germline V gives CDR1 SEHNR, CDR2 FQNEAQ (reference sequence). V was pared by 3 bases and J by 4 bases, with 10 bases between. This CDR3 comprises 14 residues. CDR3 bases: TGTGCCAGCAGCTTTCGGCGGGGATACAATGAGCAGTTCTTC. It specifies CASSFRRGYNEQFF.

The genes are TRBV19 and TRBJ2-7; 13 positions agree with TRBD2. The CDR3 has 15 amino acids. The V and J ends lost 4 bases and 4 bases, in that order; junction bases with no gene match: 4. Germline CDR1 reads LNHDA; CDR2 reads SQIVND (reference sequence). CDR3 in amino acids: CASSNGLAGVYEQYF. In DNA, the CDR3 is TGTGCCAGTAGTAACGGACTAGCGGGAGTTTACGAGCAGTACTTC.

The CDR3 is CASSLSPGGYEQYF. The CDR3 DNA reads TGCGCCAGCAGCTTGAGTCCGGGGGGTTACGAGCAGTACTTC. The gene calls are TRBV5-1 and TRBJ2-7, with 7 nucleotides matching TRBD2. Germline V gene data show CDR1 as SGHRS and CDR2 as YFSETQ. This CDR3 has 14 amino acids. V lost 1 base to trimming and J lost 4 bases; unmatched junction nucleotides: 5.

This chain uses TRBV7-9 with TRBJ2-2; possible D gene TRBD1, 5 bases. Trimming removed 10 bases from V and 1 base from J, with 16 bases in between. Germline V gene data show CDR1 as SEHNR and CDR2 as FQNEAQ (reference sequence). The CDR3 runs 15 residues. In DNA form, the CDR3 reads TGTGCCACCGACTGGGCAGGGAAGAACACCGGGGAGCTGTTTTTT. It encodes CATDWAGKNTGELFF.

The gene calls are TRBV28 and TRBJ2-7; 7 positions agree with TRBD2. This CDR3 has 15 amino acids. The V gene's germline CDR1 is MDHEN and CDR2 SYDVKM. The J segment lost 3 bases and the V segment lost 5 bases, leaving 10 bases of the junction unmatched. This CDR3 is CASSTGTPGGYEQYF. CDR3 nucleotide sequence: TGTGCCAGCAGTACGGGGACTCCGGGGGGCTACGAGCAGTACTTC.

This chain joins TRBV7-2 and TRBJ1-5; TRBD1 agrees at 9 bases. Germline-derived CDR1 and CDR2 are SGHTA and FQGNSA. The trim removed 5 bases at V and 9 bases at J, leaving 11 bases unmatched. The CDR3 covers 15 residues. DNA for the CDR3: TGTGCCAGCAGCCAAGGGACAGGGTGGTTGATGCCCCAGCATTTT. It yields the protein CASSQGTGWLMPQHF. The full variable domain, its missing parts supplied by reference TRBV7-2 and TRBJ1-5, is GAGVSQSPSNKVTEKGKDVELRCDPISGHTALYWYRQSLGQGLEFLIYFQGNSAPDKSGLPSDRFSAERTGGSVSTLTIQRTQQEDSAVYLCASSQGTGWLMPQHFGDGTRLSIL.

The rearrangement uses TRBV6-5 and TRBJ1-1; no reliable D call. Per germline, CDR1 MNHEY and CDR2 SVGAGI. V was cut by 0 bases and J by 11 bases, with 13 bases left in between. The CDR3 is 13 amino acids. CDR3 DNA sequence: TGTGCCAGCAGTTACTCGCAGACCGGGGAGGCTTTCTTT. Protein sequence: CASSYSQTGEAFF.

V gene TRBV19 combines with J gene TRBJ1-4; D remains ambiguous. The V and J ends lost 5 bases and 11 bases respectively, with 21 bases between them. Germline lookup yields CDR1 LNHDA and CDR2 SQIVND (reference sequence). The CDR3 spans 15 residues. CDR3 nucleotides: TGTGCCAGTAGTCAGTGGGTCAGCGCGTCCGGGAAACTGTTTTTT. It codes for CASSQWVSASGKLFF.

The chain recombines TRBV30 with TRBJ2-3; 7 bases agree with TRBD2. The germline gives CDR1 GTSNPN, CDR2 SVGIG (reference sequence). Trimming removed 4 bases from V and 1 base from J; junction bases left unmatched: 5. CDR3 length: 14 amino acids. This CDR3 reads CAWTRGGGTDTQYF. The CDR3 DNA is TGTGCCTGGACCCGGGGAGGGGGCACAGATACGCAGTATTTT.

The chain couples TRBV2 to TRBJ1-2; tentative D call: TRBD1 (6 bases). Germline loops: CDR1 SNHLY, CDR2 FYNNEI. This CDR3 is built from 13 residues. With 3 bases removed from V and 7 bases from J, the gap between germline ends came to 12 bases. CDR3 in DNA: TGTGCCAGCAGTGAGGGGGCCGTTTTTGGCTACACCTTC. Its protein product is CASSEGAVFGYTF.

Comments on this clone: Other DNA sequences within the sample encode an identical CDR3. The V gene is TRBV28, the J gene TRBJ1-2, with 10 bases matching TRBD1. V was pared by 4 bases and J by 2 bases, with 4 bases of the junction left unmatched. Germline-derived CDR1 and CDR2 are MDHEN and SYDVKM. CDR3 length: 15 amino acids. CDR3 residues: CASSSTGGLNYGYTF. Here the CDR3 DNA reads TGTGCCAGCAGTTCGACAGGGGGCTTAAACTATGGCTACACCTTC.

This clone appeared once. The genes are TRBV6-2 or TRBV6-3 and TRBJ2-7; TRBD2 matches at 14 bases. CDR1 and CDR2 (germline): MNHEY, SVGEGT. The CDR3 extends over 14 amino acids. J was trimmed by 5 bases and V by 4 bases; bases with no gene match: 1. The CDR3 coding sequence is TGTGCCAGCAGTTCGACTAGCGGGAGGGACGAGCAGTACTTC. This sequence encodes CASSSTSGRDEQYF.

The rearrangement uses TRBV18 and TRBJ1-6; D might be TRBD1 (5 bases). V lost 2 bases to trimming and J lost 7 bases, with 18 bases between them. The CDR3 runs to 17 residues. Germline V gene data show CDR1 as KGHSH and CDR2 as LQKENI. CDR3 in amino acids: CASSPRAVGAQNSPLHF. CDR3 DNA: TGTGCCAGCTCACCAAGGGCTGTTGGGGCGCAGAATTCACCCCTCCACTTT.

V is TRBV6-2 or TRBV6-3 and J is TRBJ2-1; D is unclear. This CDR3 comprises 16 residues. Germline CDR1 reads MNHEY; CDR2 reads SVGEGT. Trimming stripped 0 bases from V and 0 bases from J, with 9 bases between. The CDR3 bases are TGTGCCAGCAGTTACTCCCCTAAGAGCTCCTACAATGAGCAGTTCTTC. Translating gives CASSYSPKSSYNEQFF.

This chain connects TRBV5-1 to TRBJ2-5; possible D gene TRBD2, 5 bases. CDR1 is SGHRS, CDR2 YFSETQ, per germline. This CDR3 spans 14 amino acids. The germline V and J ends were trimmed by 4 bases and 0 bases, with 10 bases remaining between them. The DNA of the CDR3 is TGCGCCAGCAGCATCACCGGGAACCAAGAGACCCAGTACTTC. Encoded protein: CASSITGNQETQYF.

The chain uses TRBV7-2 and TRBJ2-5; TRBD1 agrees at 9 bases. Unmatched junction bases numbered 6, after V lost 6 bases and J lost 4 bases. This CDR3 spans 14 amino acids. CDR1 and CDR2 from the germline V gene are SGHTA and FQGNSA. The CDR3 DNA is TGTGCCAGCAGTTTACAGGGGGCGGGAGAGACCCAGTACTTC. This translates into CASSLQGAGETQYF. Complete variable domain (other parts from reference TRBV7-2 and TRBJ2-5): GAGVSQSPSNKVTEKGKDVELRCDPISGHTALYWYRQSLGQGLEFLIYFQGNSAPDKSGLPSDRFSAERTGGSVSTLTIQRTQQEDSAVYLCASSLQGAGETQYFGPGTRLLVL.

This sequence joins TRBV11-2 and TRBJ2-1; a weak D match, TRBD2 (6 bases). Germline loops: CDR1 SGHAT, CDR2 FQNNGV. The CDR3 is 16 residues long. Trimming removed 1 base from V and 5 bases from J, with 15 bases in between. Here the CDR3 reads CASSLGGVKRDNEQFF. The CDR3 bases are TGTGCCAGCAGCTTAGGGGGGGTGAAGCGGGACAATGAGCAGTTCTTC.

This clone has just one count. The chain has TRBV6-5 and TRBJ1-2; D uncertain. The V end lost 2 bases, the J end lost 4 bases, and 11 bases lay between the germline ends. CDR1 and CDR2 (germline): MNHEY, SVGAGI. CDR3 length equals 14 residues. The CDR3 region is CASSYMSVPYGYTF. CDR3 coding DNA: TGTGCCAGCAGTTACATGTCAGTACCCTATGGCTACACCTTC.

This clone appeared a few times. The J gene is TRBJ2-7, the V gene TRBV5-5; TRBD2 matches 8 bases. V was clipped by 0 bases and J by 0 bases; unmatched bases: 2. The CDR3 runs to 15 residues. The germline V gene encodes CDR1 SGHKS and CDR2 YYEKEE (reference sequence). CDR3 coding DNA: TGTGCCAGCAGCTTGGTAGCGGGGAACTCCTACGAGCAGTACTTC. Residues: CASSLVAGNSYEQYF.

This sequence joins TRBV28 and TRBJ1-5; D is perhaps TRBD1 (6 bases). Trimming took 6 bases from V and 4 from J, leaving 16 bases between them. The germline V gene has CDR1 MDHEN and CDR2 SYDVKM. The CDR3 length is 15 residues. This CDR3 is CASRRGGGRNQPQHF. The CDR3, as DNA: TGTGCCAGCAGGAGGGGGGGCGGAAGGAATCAGCCCCAGCATTTT.

This clone was seen at least ten times. The V gene is TRBV7-3, the J gene TRBJ2-3; 13 bases are a match to TRBD2. V lost 4 bases, J lost 4 bases, and 8 bases stayed unmatched. Germline CDR1 is SGHTA and CDR2 is FQGTGA. The CDR3 extends over 17 amino acids. CDR3 residues: CASSSGLAGDQSDTQYF. DNA for the CDR3: TGTGCCAGCAGCTCCGGACTAGCGGGAGATCAGTCAGATACGCAGTATTTT.

V is TRBV11-3 and J is TRBJ2-7; 10 bases map to TRBD1. J lost 4 bases, V lost 5 bases, and 2 bases had no gene match. Germline V gene lookup returns CDR1 SGHNT and CDR2 YENEEA. The CDR3 is 13 residues long. The CDR3 here is CASSPGQGYEQYF. CDR3 coding DNA: TGTGCCAGCAGCCCGGGACAGGGGTACGAGCAGTACTTC. The full variable domain, with the rest looked up from reference TRBV11-3 and TRBJ2-7, is EAGVVQSPRYKIIEKKQPVAFWCNPISGHNTLYWYLQNLGQGPELLIRYENEEAVDDSQLPKDRFSAERLKGVDSTLKIQPAELGDSAVYLCASSPGQGYEQYFGPGTRLTVT.

This rearrangement joins TRBV19 to TRBJ2-1, with 9 bases fitting TRBD1. The CDR3 has 17 residues. V shed 3 bases, J shed 7 bases, and the junction held 13 bases outside the gene matches. Germline values: CDR1 LNHDA, CDR2 SQIVND (reference sequence). The CDR3 nucleotides read TGTGCCAGTAGTATTTCCGGGACAGGGTTTTTGCGGAATGAGCAGTTCTTC. Translation gives CASSISGTGFLRNEQFF.

This chain uses TRBV15 with TRBJ2-1, with 10 bases aligning to TRBD2. The CDR3 runs 14 residues. The V and J ends lost 0 bases and 15 bases, in that order; junction bases with no gene match: 8. Germline V CDR1 and CDR2: LNHNV, YYDKDF (reference sequence). The CDR3 reads CATSRDRSGRALFF. The CDR3 coding sequence is TGTGCCACCAGCAGAGATCGAAGCGGGAGGGCCCTGTTCTTC. Full variable domain (missing parts from reference TRBV15 and TRBJ2-1): DAMVIQNPRYQVTQFGKPVTLSCSQTLNHNVMYWYQQKSSQAPKLLFHYYDKDFNNEADTPDNFQSRRPNTSFCFLDIRSPGLGDTAMYLCATSRDRSGRALFFGPGTRLTVL.

This chain connects TRBV18 to TRBJ2-7, with 7 bases fitting TRBD1. The V and J ends lost 3 bases and 5 bases, in that order; junction bases with no gene match: 10. The CDR3 is made up of 15 amino acids. Germline loops: CDR1 KGHSH, CDR2 LQKENI. The CDR3 DNA is TGTGCCAGCTCACCCCTTGAGGGGGCAGGGCACGAGCAGTACTTC. This sequence encodes CASSPLEGAGHEQYF.